This T cell receptor (beta chain) was sequenced during a study of response to subunit inactivated influenza vaccine. Study conclusions and caveats: The authors proposed limited new T cell recruitment per seasonal influenza vaccination.

One entry per CDR3 protein, called by TCRdb with MiXCR from the RT-PCR reads. The table shows 500,000 to 750,000 distinct CDR3 sequences, with 12% to 15% occurring only once. V lost 1 base to trimming and J lost 4 bases, with 7 bases between them. Germline lookup yields CDR1 SGHTA and CDR2 FQGNSA. The CDR3 runs 14 residues. Remarks on this clonotype: Its target is unknown.

V gene TRBV7-2 combines with J gene TRBJ1-4; D is uncertain. Sequencing was performed on PBMCs from blood, taken approximately 13 days after vaccination. This clonotype originated in a man between 50 and 59 years old who received an inactivated influenza vaccine. The chain's CDR3 is CASSLGSLNEKLFF. CDR3 DNA sequence: TGTGCCAGCAGCTTAGGCAGCCTTAATGAAAAACTGTTTTTT.